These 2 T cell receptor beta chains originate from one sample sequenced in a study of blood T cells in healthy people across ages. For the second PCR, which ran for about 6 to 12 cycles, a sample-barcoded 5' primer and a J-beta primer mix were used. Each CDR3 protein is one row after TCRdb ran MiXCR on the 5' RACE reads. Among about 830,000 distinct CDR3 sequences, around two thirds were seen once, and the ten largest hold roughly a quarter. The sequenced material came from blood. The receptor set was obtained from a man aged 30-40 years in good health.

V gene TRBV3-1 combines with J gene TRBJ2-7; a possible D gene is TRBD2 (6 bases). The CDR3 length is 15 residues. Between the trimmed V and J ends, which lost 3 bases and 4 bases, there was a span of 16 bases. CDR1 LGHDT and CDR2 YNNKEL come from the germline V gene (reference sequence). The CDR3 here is CASSQGRGIRYEQYF. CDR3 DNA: TGTGCCAGCAGCCAGGGTCGGGGGATTAGGTACGAGCAGTACTTC.

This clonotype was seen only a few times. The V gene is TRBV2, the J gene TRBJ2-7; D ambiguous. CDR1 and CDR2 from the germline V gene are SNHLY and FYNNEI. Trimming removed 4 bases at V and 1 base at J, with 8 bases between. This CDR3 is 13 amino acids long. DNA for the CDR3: TGTGCCAGCAGTGTCCTACCTTCCTACGAGCAGTACTTC. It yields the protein CASSVLPSYEQYF.